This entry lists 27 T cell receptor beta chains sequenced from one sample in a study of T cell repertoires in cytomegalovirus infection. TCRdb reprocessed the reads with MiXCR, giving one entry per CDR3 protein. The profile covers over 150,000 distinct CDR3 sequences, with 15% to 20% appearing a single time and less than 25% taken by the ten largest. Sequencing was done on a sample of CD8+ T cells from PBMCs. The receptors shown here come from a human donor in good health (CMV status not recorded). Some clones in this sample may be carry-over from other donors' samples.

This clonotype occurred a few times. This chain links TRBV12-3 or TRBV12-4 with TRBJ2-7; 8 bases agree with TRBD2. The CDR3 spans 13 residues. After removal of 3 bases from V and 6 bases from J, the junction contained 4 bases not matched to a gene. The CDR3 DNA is TGTGCCAGCAGTTTTCGGGGGGGGGCCGAGCAGTACTTC. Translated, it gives CASSFRGGAEQYF.

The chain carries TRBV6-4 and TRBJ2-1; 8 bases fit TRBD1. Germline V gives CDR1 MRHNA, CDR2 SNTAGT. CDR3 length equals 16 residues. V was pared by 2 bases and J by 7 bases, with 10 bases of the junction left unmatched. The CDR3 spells CASSDGAGGGRNEQFF. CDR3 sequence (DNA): TGTGCCAGCAGTGACGGGGCAGGGGGCGGGCGGAATGAGCAGTTCTTC.

CDR3 nucleotides: TGTGCCAGCAGCTTACTAGCGGGCCACGAGCAGTACTTC. Protein product: CASSLLAGHEQYF. The V gene is TRBV7-9, the J gene TRBJ2-7; the match to TRBD2 covers 8 bases. Looked up from germline, CDR1 is SEHNR and CDR2 is FQNEAQ (reference sequence). The CDR3 totals 13 residues. V shed 2 bases, J shed 5 bases, and the junction held 2 bases outside the gene matches. Looking up the rest from reference TRBV7-9 and TRBJ2-7 gives the full variable domain: DTGVSQNPRHKITKRGQNVTFRCDPISEHNRLYWYRQTLGQGPEFLTYFQNEAQLEKSRLLSDRFSAERPKGSFSTLEIQRTEQGDSAMYLCASSLLAGHEQYFGPGTRLTVT.

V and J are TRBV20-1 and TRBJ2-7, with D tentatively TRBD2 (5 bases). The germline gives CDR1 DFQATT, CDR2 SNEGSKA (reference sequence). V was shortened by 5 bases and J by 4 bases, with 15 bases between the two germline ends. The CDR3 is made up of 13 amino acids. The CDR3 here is CSASRPDWYEQYF. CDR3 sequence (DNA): TGCAGTGCTTCGCGCCCGGACTGGTACGAGCAGTACTTC.

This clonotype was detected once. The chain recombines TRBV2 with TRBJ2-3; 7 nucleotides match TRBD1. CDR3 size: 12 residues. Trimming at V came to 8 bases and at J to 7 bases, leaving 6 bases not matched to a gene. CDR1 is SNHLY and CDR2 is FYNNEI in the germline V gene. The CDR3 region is CASQIQGYTQYF. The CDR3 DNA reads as TGTGCCAGCCAGATACAGGGGTATACGCAGTATTTT.

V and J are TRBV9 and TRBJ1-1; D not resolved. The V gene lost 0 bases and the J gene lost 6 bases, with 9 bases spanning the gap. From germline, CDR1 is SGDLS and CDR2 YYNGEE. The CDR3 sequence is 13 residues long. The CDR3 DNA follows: TGTGCCAGCAGCGTAGATTCTCGGGCTGAAGCTTTCTTT. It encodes CASSVDSRAEAFF.

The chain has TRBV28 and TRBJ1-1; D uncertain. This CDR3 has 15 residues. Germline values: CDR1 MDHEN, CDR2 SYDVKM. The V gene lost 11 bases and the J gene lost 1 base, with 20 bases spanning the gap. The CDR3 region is CACSRMGEKNTEAFF. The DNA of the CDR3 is TGTGCCTGCTCACGAATGGGAGAGAAGAACACTGAAGCTTTCTTT. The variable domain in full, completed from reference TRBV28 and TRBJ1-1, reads DVKVTQSSRYLVKRTGEKVFLECVQDMDHENMFWYRQDPGLGLRLIYFSYDVKMKEKGDIPEGYSVSREKKERFSLILESASTNQTSMYLCACSRMGEKNTEAFFGQGTRLTVV.

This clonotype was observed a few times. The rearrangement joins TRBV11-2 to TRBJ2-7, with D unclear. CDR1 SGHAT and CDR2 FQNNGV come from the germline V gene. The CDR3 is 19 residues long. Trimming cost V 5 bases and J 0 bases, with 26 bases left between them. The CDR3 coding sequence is TGTGCCAGCAGCCTCCCCCTCTCATCGATACTAACCAGCTCCTACGAGCAGTACTTC. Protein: CASSLPLSSILTSSYEQYF.

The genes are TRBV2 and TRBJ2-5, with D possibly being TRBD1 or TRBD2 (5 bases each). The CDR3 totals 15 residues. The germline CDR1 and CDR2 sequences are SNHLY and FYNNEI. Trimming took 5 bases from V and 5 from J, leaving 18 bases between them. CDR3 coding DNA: TGTGCCAGCAGTCCGGGGCAGGGCAGGAGGGAGACCCAGTACTTC. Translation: CASSPGQGRRETQYF.

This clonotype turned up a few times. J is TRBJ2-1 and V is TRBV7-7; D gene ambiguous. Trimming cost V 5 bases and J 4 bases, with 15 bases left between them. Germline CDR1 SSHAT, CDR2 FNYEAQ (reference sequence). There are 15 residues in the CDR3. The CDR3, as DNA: TGTGCCAGCAGCCCCCTCAAGCCGAATTACAATGAGCAGTTCTTC. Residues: CASSPLKPNYNEQFF. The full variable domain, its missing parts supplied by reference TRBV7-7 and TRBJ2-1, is GAGVSQSPRYKVTKRGQDVTLRCDPISSHATLYWYQQALGQGPEFLTYFNYEAQPDKSGLPSDRFSAERPEGSISTLTIQRTEQRDSAMYRCASSPLKPNYNEQFFGPGTRLTVL.

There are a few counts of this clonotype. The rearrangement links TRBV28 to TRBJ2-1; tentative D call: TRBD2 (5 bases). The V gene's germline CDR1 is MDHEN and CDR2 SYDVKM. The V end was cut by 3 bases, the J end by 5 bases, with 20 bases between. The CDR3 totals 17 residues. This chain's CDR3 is CASSFGALGSGNNEQFF. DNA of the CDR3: TGTGCCAGCAGTTTCGGTGCGTTGGGCAGCGGAAACAATGAGCAGTTCTTC.

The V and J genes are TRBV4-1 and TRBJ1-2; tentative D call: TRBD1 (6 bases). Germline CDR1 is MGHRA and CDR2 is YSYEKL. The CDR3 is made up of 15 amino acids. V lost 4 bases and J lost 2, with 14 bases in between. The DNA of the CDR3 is TGCGCCAGCAGCCCAGAGAGGACAGTGAACTATGGCTACACCTTC. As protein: CASSPERTVNYGYTF.

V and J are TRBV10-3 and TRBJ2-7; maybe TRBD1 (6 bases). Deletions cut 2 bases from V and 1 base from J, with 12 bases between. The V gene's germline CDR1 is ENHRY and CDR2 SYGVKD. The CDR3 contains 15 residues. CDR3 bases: TGTGCCATCAGTGAGACCCCGACAGGATCCTACGAGCAGTACTTC. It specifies CAISETPTGSYEQYF.

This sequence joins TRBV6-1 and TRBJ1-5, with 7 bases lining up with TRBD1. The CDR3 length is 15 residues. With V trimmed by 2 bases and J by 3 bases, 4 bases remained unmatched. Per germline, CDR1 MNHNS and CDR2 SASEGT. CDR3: CASSESGTVNQPQHF. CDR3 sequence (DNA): TGTGCCAGCAGTGAATCTGGGACAGTCAATCAGCCCCAGCATTTT.

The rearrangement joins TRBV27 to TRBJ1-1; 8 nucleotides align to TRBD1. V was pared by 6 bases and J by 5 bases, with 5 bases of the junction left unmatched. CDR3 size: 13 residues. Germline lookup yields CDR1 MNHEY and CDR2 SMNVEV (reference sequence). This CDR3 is CASRDRARTEAFF. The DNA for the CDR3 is TGTGCCAGCAGGGACAGGGCTCGGACTGAAGCTTTCTTT.

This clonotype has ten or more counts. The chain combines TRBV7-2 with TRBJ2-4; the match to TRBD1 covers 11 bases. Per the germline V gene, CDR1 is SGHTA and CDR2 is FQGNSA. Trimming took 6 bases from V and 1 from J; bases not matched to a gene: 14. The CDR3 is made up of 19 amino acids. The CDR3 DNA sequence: TGTGCCAGCAGTTCCGGGACAGGGGGTTTATCCCTGGCCAAAAACATTCAGTACTTC. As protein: CASSSGTGGLSLAKNIQYF.

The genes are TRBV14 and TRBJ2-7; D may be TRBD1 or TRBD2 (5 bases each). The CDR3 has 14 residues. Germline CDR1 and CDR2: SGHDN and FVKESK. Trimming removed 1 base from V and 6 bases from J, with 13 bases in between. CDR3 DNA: TGTGCCAGCAGCCAAGTGGCTGGGGGTGCCGAGCAGTACTTC. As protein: CASSQVAGGAEQYF.

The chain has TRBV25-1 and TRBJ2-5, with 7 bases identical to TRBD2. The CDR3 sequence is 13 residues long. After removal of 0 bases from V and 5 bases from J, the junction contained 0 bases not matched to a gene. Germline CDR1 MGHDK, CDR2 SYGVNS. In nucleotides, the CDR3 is TGTGCCAGCAGTGAATATAGCGGGGAGACCCAGTACTTC. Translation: CASSEYSGETQYF.

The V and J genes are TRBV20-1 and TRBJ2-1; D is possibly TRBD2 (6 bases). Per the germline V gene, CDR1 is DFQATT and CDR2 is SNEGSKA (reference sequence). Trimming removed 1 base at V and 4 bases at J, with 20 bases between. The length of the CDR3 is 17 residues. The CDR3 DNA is TGCAGTGCTAGAGCCTTAGGGGCGGCGGGGTCGTACAATGAGCAGTTCTTC. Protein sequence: CSARALGAAGSYNEQFF.

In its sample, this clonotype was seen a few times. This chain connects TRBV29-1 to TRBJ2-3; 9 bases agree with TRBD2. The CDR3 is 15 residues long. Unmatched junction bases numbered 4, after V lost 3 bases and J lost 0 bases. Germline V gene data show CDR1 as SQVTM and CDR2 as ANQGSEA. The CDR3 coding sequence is TGCAGCGTTGACCCCCTAGCGGGGAGCACAGATACGCAGTATTTT. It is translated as CSVDPLAGSTDTQYF.

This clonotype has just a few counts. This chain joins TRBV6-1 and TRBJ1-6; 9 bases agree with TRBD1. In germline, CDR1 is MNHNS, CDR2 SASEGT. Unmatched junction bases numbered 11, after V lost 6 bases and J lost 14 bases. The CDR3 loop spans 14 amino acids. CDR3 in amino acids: CASSLGTGLTTLHF. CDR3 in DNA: TGTGCCAGCAGCCTCGGGACAGGGCTTACGACCCTCCACTTT.

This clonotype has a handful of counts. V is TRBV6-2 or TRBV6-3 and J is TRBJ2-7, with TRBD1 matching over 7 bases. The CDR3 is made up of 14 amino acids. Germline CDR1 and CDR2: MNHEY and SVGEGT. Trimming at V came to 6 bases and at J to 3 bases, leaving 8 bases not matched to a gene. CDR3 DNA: TGTGCCAGCAGCTACCGGGACAGATACTACGAGCAGTACTTC. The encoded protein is CASSYRDRYYEQYF.

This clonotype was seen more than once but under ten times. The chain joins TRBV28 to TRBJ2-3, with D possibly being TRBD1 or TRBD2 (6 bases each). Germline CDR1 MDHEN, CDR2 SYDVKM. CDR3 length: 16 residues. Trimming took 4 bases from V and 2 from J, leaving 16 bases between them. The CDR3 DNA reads TGTGCCAGCAGTTCAATTGGGGGGCGACCCACAGATACGCAGTATTTT. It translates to CASSSIGGRPTDTQYF.

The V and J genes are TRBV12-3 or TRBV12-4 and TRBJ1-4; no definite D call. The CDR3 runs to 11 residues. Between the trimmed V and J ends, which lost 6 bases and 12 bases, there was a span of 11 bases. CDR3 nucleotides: TGTGCCAGCAGCCTCGGGAATCAACTGTTTTTT. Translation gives CASSLGNQLFF.

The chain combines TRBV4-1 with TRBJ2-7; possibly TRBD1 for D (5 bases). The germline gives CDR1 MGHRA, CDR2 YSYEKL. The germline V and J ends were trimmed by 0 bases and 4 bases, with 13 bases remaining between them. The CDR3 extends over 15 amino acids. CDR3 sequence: CASSQDPGRAYEQYF. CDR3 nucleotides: TGCGCCAGCAGCCAAGATCCGGGCAGGGCGTACGAGCAGTACTTC.

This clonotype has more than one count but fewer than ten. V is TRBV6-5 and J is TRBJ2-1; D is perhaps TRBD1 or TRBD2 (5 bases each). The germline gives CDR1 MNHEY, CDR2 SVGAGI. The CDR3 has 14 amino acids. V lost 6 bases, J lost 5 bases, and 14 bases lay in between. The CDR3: CASSLSGRHNEQFF. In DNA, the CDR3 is TGTGCCAGCAGCTTGTCGGGACGGCACAATGAGCAGTTCTTC.

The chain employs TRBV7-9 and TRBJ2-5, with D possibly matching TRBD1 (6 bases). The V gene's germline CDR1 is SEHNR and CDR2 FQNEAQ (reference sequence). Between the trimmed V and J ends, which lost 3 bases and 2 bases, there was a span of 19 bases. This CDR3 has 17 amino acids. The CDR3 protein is CASSFPLRGTTQETQYF. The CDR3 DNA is TGTGCCAGCAGCTTCCCATTAAGGGGGACCACACAAGAGACCCAGTACTTC.